The 5 T cell receptor beta chains given below trace back to one sample, sequenced in a study of T cell responses to AZD1222 COVID-19 vaccine. The repertoire was sequenced with immunoSEQ multiplex PCR; TCRdb's copy has only in-frame clones and lacks some. The table has 110,000 or so clones, around 90% seen once. The sequenced sample was peripheral blood, obtained on day 0 of MenACWY control vaccination. All receptors derive from an adult in good health.

This clone was detected once. The J gene is TRBJ2-7, the V gene TRBV18, with 8 nucleotides matching TRBD1. CDR3 length equals 14 residues. V was clipped by 3 bases and J by 6 bases; unmatched bases: 7. Germline V gene data show CDR1 as KGHSH and CDR2 as LQKENI. Here the CDR3 DNA reads TGTGCCAGCTCACCGACAGGGGCGGCGGGCGAGCAGTACTTC. It encodes CASSPTGAAGEQYF.

The chain couples TRBV15 to TRBJ2-7; D is perhaps TRBD2 (5 bases). From germline, CDR1 is LNHNV and CDR2 YYDKDF (reference sequence). V was shortened by 4 bases and J by 7 bases, with 11 bases between the two germline ends. The CDR3 runs to 12 residues. The CDR3 DNA reads as TGTGCCACCAGCAAAAACCGCGGGGAGCAGTACTTC. It translates to CATSKNRGEQYF.

The chain employs TRBV6-6 and TRBJ2-7; D is perhaps TRBD1 (5 bases). Trimming removed 5 bases at V and 6 bases at J, with 11 bases between. This CDR3 region has 12 residues. Germline lookup yields CDR1 MNHNY and CDR2 SVGAGI (reference sequence). The CDR3 reads CASSPGQAEQYF. The DNA for the CDR3 is TGTGCCAGCAGTCCAGGGCAGGCCGAGCAGTACTTC.

This chain connects TRBV19 to TRBJ2-4, with 7 bases aligning to TRBD2. J lost 4 bases, V lost 9 bases, and 9 bases had no gene match. The CDR3 consists of 14 residues. Germline assignment: CDR1 LNHDA and CDR2 SQIVND (reference sequence). The CDR3 nucleotides are TGTGCCAGCAAATCTAGCGGAGCTAAAAACATTCAGTACTTC. Encoded protein: CASKSSGAKNIQYF.

The J gene is TRBJ1-2, the V gene TRBV4-3; no firm D call. Germline CDR1 is LGHNA and CDR2 is YSLEER. The CDR3 covers 11 residues. V was shortened by 1 base and J by 6 bases, with 3 bases between the two germline ends. The CDR3 here is CASSQGHGYTF. The CDR3 DNA reads TGCGCCAGCAGCCAAGGGCATGGCTACACCTTC.